The T cell receptor (beta chain) described here comes from a study of T cell changes during pregnancy in multiple sclerosis. Sequencing was performed with immunoSEQ multiplex PCR; in TCRdb, only in-frame clones are kept and a portion is missing. The sample comprises about 40,000 clones, approximately 89% of which are singletons, and approximately 5.3% rests with the top ten. The germline CDR1 and CDR2 sequences are MNHEY and SVGAGI. This CDR3 is built from 15 residues. The V segment lost 8 bases and the J segment 0 bases; nucleotides outside the gene matches: 7. Sequencing used peripheral blood, obtained in the first trimester of pregnancy. The rearrangement joins TRBV6-5 to TRBJ2-4; TRBD2 agrees at 7 bases. The receptor was isolated from a female donor in good health, enrolled as a control in a pregnancy study. The CDR3 region has the DNA TGTGCCAGCCACCCCGGGGGGTTAGCCAAAAACATTCAGTACTTC. Translation gives CASHPGGLAKNIQYF.